These 29 T cell receptor beta chains were sequenced from one sample in a study of OX40 agonist ivuxolimab in advanced cancers. Only in-frame clones appear in the TCRdb table, and some are missing; sequencing was by immunoSEQ multiplex PCR. The repertoire holds 75,000 to 100,000 clones, 80% to 90% seen once, with 0.32% in the top ten. Material: CD4+ or CD8+ T cells sorted from blood, obtained in a trial of the OX40 agonist ivuxolimab. These receptors originate from an adult with an advanced solid tumor such as melanoma, head and neck, liver or kidney cancer.

The chain joins TRBV5-4 to TRBJ1-5; 10 nucleotides match TRBD1. The J segment lost 5 bases and the V segment lost 4 bases, leaving 6 bases of the junction unmatched. CDR1 is SGHNT and CDR2 is YYREEE in the germline V gene (reference sequence). The CDR3 sequence is 15 residues long. The CDR3 spells CASSPGGQGDQPQHF. The CDR3 nucleotides read TGTGCCAGCAGCCCTGGTGGACAGGGGGATCAGCCCCAGCATTTT. Using reference TRBV5-4 and TRBJ1-5 for the parts outside the CDR3, the full variable domain is ETGVTQSPTHLIKTRGQQVTLRCSSQSGHNTVSWYQQALGQGPQFIFQYYREEENGRGNFPPRFSGLQFPNYSSELNVNALELDDSALYLCASSPGGQGDQPQHFGDGTRLSIL.

The CDR3: CASSPDGGAGQPQHF. The CDR3 coding sequence is TGCGCCAGCAGCCCGGATGGGGGCGCGGGCCAGCCCCAGCATTTT. J is TRBJ1-5 and V is TRBV5-1, with a tentative D call TRBD1 (6 bases). Trimming left V 4 bases short and J 7 bases short, with 18 bases between. The V gene's germline CDR1 is SGHRS and CDR2 YFSETQ. This CDR3 region has 15 residues.

V usage is TRBV5-6 and J usage is TRBJ1-3; TRBD1 might be the D (5 bases). Germline values: CDR1 SGHDT, CDR2 YYEEEE. V dropped 1 base and J dropped 0 bases, with 8 bases sitting between them. The CDR3 spans 15 residues. The CDR3 loop is CASSLRQISGNTIYF. DNA for the CDR3: TGTGCCAGCAGCTTGCGACAGATCTCTGGAAACACCATATATTTT.

This clone has ten or more counts. The rearrangement uses TRBV4-1 and TRBJ1-6, with D uncertain. CDR1 MGHRA and CDR2 YSYEKL come from the germline V gene. Trimming stripped 0 bases from V and 9 bases from J, with 9 bases between. This CDR3 is 14 amino acids long. CDR3 loop: CASSQDIEGSPLHF. CDR3 nucleotide sequence: TGCGCCAGCAGCCAAGATATCGAGGGTTCACCCCTCCACTTT.

The V and J genes are TRBV5-1 and TRBJ2-5; a weak D match, TRBD1 (6 bases). The germline V gene has CDR1 SGHRS and CDR2 YFSETQ. V lost 1 base and J 0 bases, leaving 10 bases between the germline ends. CDR3 length: 15 amino acids. For the CDR3, the DNA is TGCGCCAGCAGCTTGTATGGGGGCGACCAAGAGACCCAGTACTTC. This encodes CASSLYGGDQETQYF. The whole variable domain, filled in from reference TRBV5-1 and TRBJ2-5, reads KAGVTQTPRYLIKTRGQQVTLSCSPISGHRSVSWYQQTPGQGLQFLFEYFSETQRNKGNFPGRFSGRQFSNSRSEMNVSTLELGDSALYLCASSLYGGDQETQYFGPGTRLLVL.

This sequence joins TRBV6-6 and TRBJ2-6; perhaps TRBD1 as D (5 bases). V lost 4 bases and J 3 bases, leaving 10 bases between the germline ends. The CDR3 is 15 residues long. Germline V gene data show CDR1 as MNHNY and CDR2 as SVGAGI (reference sequence). The CDR3: CASSSGLDGANVLTF. The CDR3 bases are TGTGCCAGCAGTTCAGGGCTCGATGGGGCCAACGTCCTGACTTTC.

The rearrangement links TRBV7-2 to TRBJ2-3; tentative D call: TRBD1 (5 bases). This CDR3 spans 13 amino acids. CDR1 and CDR2 (germline): SGHTA, FQGNSA. V was pared by 1 base and J by 11 bases, with 13 bases between. As DNA, the CDR3 is TGTGCCAGCAGCTTAGTAATCCTCAGGGAGCAGTATTTT. Translating it yields CASSLVILREQYF.

This chain connects TRBV28 to TRBJ1-5; unclear D gene. V was trimmed by 7 bases and J by 0 bases, leaving 13 bases between them. Germline loops: CDR1 MDHEN, CDR2 SYDVKM. The CDR3 sequence is 15 residues long. CDR3 sequence: CASTRTEYSNQPQHF. DNA of the CDR3: TGTGCCAGCACCCGGACGGAATATAGCAATCAGCCCCAGCATTTT. Full variable domain (remainder filled in from reference TRBV28 and TRBJ1-5): DVKVTQSSRYLVKRTGEKVFLECVQDMDHENMFWYRQDPGLGLRLIYFSYDVKMKEKGDIPEGYSVSREKKERFSLILESASTNQTSMYLCASTRTEYSNQPQHFGDGTRLSIL.

This chain links TRBV7-6 with TRBJ1-5; no clear D. The CDR3 has 13 residues. The V and J ends lost 1 base and 4 bases respectively, with 5 bases between them. Germline values: CDR1 SGHVS, CDR2 FNYEAQ. CDR3 protein: CASSLEENQPQHF. The CDR3 DNA is TGTGCCAGCAGCTTAGAGGAAAATCAGCCCCAGCATTTT.

The rearrangement joins TRBV10-1 to TRBJ2-3; no reliable D call. V lost 3 bases and J lost 2, with 6 bases in between. The germline CDR1 and CDR2 sequences are WNHNN and SYGVQD (reference sequence). CDR3 length: 13 amino acids. CDR3 bases: TGCGCCAGCAGTGATGACTCCACAGATACGCAGTATTTT. This gives the protein CASSDDSTDTQYF.

J is TRBJ2-7 and V is TRBV5-5; 7 bases are shared with TRBD1. Looked up from germline, CDR1 is SGHKS and CDR2 is YYEKEE (reference sequence). The CDR3 loop spans 15 amino acids. V was clipped by 3 bases and J by 0 bases; unmatched bases: 6. The CDR3 nucleotides are TGTGCCAGCAGCTCGGGACAGAGTAGCTCCTACGAGCAGTACGTC. Amino acids: CASSSGQSSSYEQYV.

The chain uses TRBV7-8 and TRBJ1-1; maybe TRBD1 (6 bases). This CDR3 comprises 16 residues. Trimming removed 4 bases from V and 2 bases from J, with 17 bases in between. Germline V CDR1 and CDR2: SGHVS, FQNEAQ. The CDR3 DNA is TGTGCCAGCAGCTCCCAATCAGGGGTCAGAAACACTGAAGCTTTCTTT. Its translation: CASSSQSGVRNTEAFF.

The V and J genes are TRBV2 and TRBJ1-5, with 7 bases identical to TRBD1. V lost 5 bases, J lost 3 bases, and 7 bases stayed unmatched. Germline CDR1 and CDR2: SNHLY and FYNNEI. The length of the CDR3 is 15 residues. DNA of the CDR3: TGTGCCAGCAGTCGAGAGGGACAGTACAATCAGCCCCAGCATTTT. This translates into CASSREGQYNQPQHF.

V and J are TRBV5-4 and TRBJ2-3; D might be TRBD2 (5 bases). Per germline, CDR1 SGHNT and CDR2 YYREEE (reference sequence). This CDR3 comprises 11 residues. V lost 3 bases and J 9 bases, leaving 8 bases between the germline ends. The CDR3 DNA sequence: TGTGCCAGCAGCTCCGCGGGCACGCAGTATTTT. This gives the protein CASSSAGTQYF.

This rearrangement joins TRBV27 to TRBJ2-7, with 8 positions matching TRBD2. This CDR3 has 11 residues. The V segment lost 8 bases and the J segment 6 bases; nucleotides outside the gene matches: 3. CDR1 is MNHEY, CDR2 SMNVEV, per germline (reference sequence). The CDR3: CASPGTSEQYV. CDR3 nucleotide sequence: TGTGCCAGCCCTGGGACTAGCGAGCAGTACGTC.

This chain connects TRBV29-1 to TRBJ2-7; 10 bases line up with TRBD1. The CDR3 contains 16 residues. CDR1 and CDR2 (germline): SQVTM, ANQGSEA. The V gene end was trimmed by 3 bases and the J gene end by 2 bases; junction bases not matched to a gene: 10. The CDR3 coding sequence is TGCAGCGTTGATGGCGGGGGGACAGGGGACCCCTACGAGCAGTACTTC. Encoded protein: CSVDGGGTGDPYEQYF.

The rearrangement joins TRBV15 to TRBJ1-4; D ambiguous. Trimming took off 0 bases at V and 3 bases at J, with 2 bases between the two ends. Per the germline V gene, CDR1 is LNHNV and CDR2 is YYDKDF (reference sequence). The CDR3 sequence is 13 residues long. DNA of the CDR3: TGTGCCACCAGCAGAGATCCTAATGAAAAACTGTTTTTT. It is translated as CATSRDPNEKLFF.

In this sample, this clone turned up once. The V and J genes are TRBV7-9 and TRBJ1-2; 8 nucleotides align to TRBD1. Trimming took 1 base from V and 7 from J; bases not matched to a gene: 5. This CDR3 is 14 amino acids long. Germline V gene lookup returns CDR1 SEHNR and CDR2 FQNEAQ (reference sequence). The CDR3: CASSLGGTGSGYTF. CDR3 bases: TGTGCCAGCAGCTTAGGGGGGACAGGTTCTGGCTACACCTTC.

The J gene is TRBJ1-1, the V gene TRBV5-5; D may be TRBD1 (5 bases). The ends were cut back, 2 bases at V and 4 bases at J, with 9 bases in the middle. This CDR3 has 13 amino acids. In germline, CDR1 is SGHKS, CDR2 YYEKEE (reference sequence). CDR3 nucleotides: TGTGCCAGCAGCTTTTGGGACGGCACTGAAGCTTTCTTT. Encoded protein: CASSFWDGTEAFF.

The chain is built from TRBV29-1 and TRBJ2-6; D might be TRBD1 (5 bases). Trimming removed 0 bases at V and 1 base at J, with 19 bases between. Germline V gene data show CDR1 as SQVTM and CDR2 as ANQGSEA. This CDR3 contains 19 residues. This CDR3 reads CSVEDDRATKISGANVLTF. CDR3 coding DNA: TGCAGCGTTGAAGACGACAGAGCTACCAAAATATCTGGGGCCAACGTCCTGACTTTC.

Only one count was recorded for this clone. The chain couples TRBV6-6 to TRBJ2-5; the D gene could be TRBD1 or TRBD2 (5 bases each). CDR1 and CDR2 (germline): MNHNY, SVGAGI (reference sequence). Trimming removed 0 bases at V and 2 bases at J, with 13 bases between. The CDR3 spans 16 residues. CDR3 amino acids: CASSYSNRGAQETQYF. CDR3 coding DNA: TGTGCCAGCAGTTACTCGAATAGGGGAGCTCAAGAGACCCAGTACTTC.

J is TRBJ2-7 and V is TRBV6-1; TRBD2 might be the D (6 bases). V was cut by 9 bases and J by 4 bases, with 22 bases left in between. The germline V gene has CDR1 MNHNS and CDR2 SASEGT. This CDR3 comprises 15 residues. CDR3: CASRRGLPVFYEQYV. The CDR3 DNA sequence: TGTGCCAGTCGTCGGGGACTCCCAGTTTTTTACGAGCAGTACGTC.

V usage is TRBV5-1 and J usage is TRBJ1-2; TRBD1 matches at 10 bases. This CDR3 region has 14 residues. V lost 0 bases, J lost 7 bases, and 3 bases stayed unmatched. Per the germline V gene, CDR1 is SGHRS and CDR2 is YFSETQ. The CDR3 nucleotides read TGCGCCAGCAGCTTGGGACAGGGGGCGACTGGCTACACCTTC. Its protein is CASSLGQGATGYTF.

A single count supports this clone. The CDR3 region is CTSRAGTSGYNEQFF. The CDR3 DNA is TGCACCAGCAGGGCCGGGACTAGCGGATACAATGAGCAGTTCTTC. This rearrangement joins TRBV1 to TRBJ2-1; TRBD2, the D gene given by the table, was not confirmed from the DNA. TRBV1 is a recognized pseudogene. CDR3 length: 15 amino acids.

CDR3 sequence reads: CASSLEGSSTDTQYF. The CDR3 DNA is TGCGCCAGCAGCTTGGAGGGGTCTAGCACAGATACGCAGTATTTT. The gene calls are TRBV5-1 and TRBJ2-3; D is possibly TRBD1 (5 bases). CDR1 SGHRS and CDR2 YFSETQ come from the germline V gene. Trimming stripped 0 bases from V and 0 bases from J, with 8 bases between. The CDR3 length is 15 residues.

This clone was seen just once. The chain is built from TRBV7-2 and TRBJ2-1, with 8 bases fitting TRBD1. The CDR3 has 15 amino acids. J lost 4 bases, V lost 2 bases, and 4 bases had no gene match. In germline, CDR1 is SGHTA, CDR2 FQGNSA. The CDR3 nucleotides are TGTGCCAGCAGCTTAAGGAGACAGGGGTACAATGAGCAGTTCTTC. Translation: CASSLRRQGYNEQFF.

As concerns this clone: This CDR3 is also generated by other DNA sequences in the sample. The rearrangement links TRBV5-5 to TRBJ1-5; D remains unclear. CDR1 and CDR2 (germline): SGHKS, YYEKEE (reference sequence). The length of the CDR3 is 13 residues. V lost 0 bases, J lost 6 bases, and 7 bases lay in between. The CDR3 region is CASSLDGRQPQHF. CDR3 in DNA: TGTGCCAGCAGCTTGGACGGGCGTCAGCCCCAGCATTTT.

V gene TRBV7-2 combines with J gene TRBJ2-5, with TRBD1 matching 7 bases. CDR1 is SGHTA, CDR2 FQGNSA, per germline. This CDR3 has 13 residues. The junction had 3 bases not matched to a gene; V was cut back by 3 bases and J by 5 bases. This CDR3 is CASSLGQSETQYF. CDR3 nucleotide sequence: TGTGCCAGCAGCTTGGGACAGTCGGAGACCCAGTACTTC.

This clone came up once. The chain joins TRBV19 to TRBJ2-1; TRBD1 is a possible D gene (6 bases). Germline V gives CDR1 LNHDA, CDR2 SQIVND (reference sequence). The CDR3 has 15 residues. The V end was cut by 6 bases, the J end by 5 bases, with 17 bases between. The CDR3 protein is CASRTSGQRNNEQFF. Written as DNA, the CDR3 is TGTGCCAGTAGGACCTCCGGACAGCGTAACAATGAGCAGTTCTTC.